This T cell receptor (beta chain) was obtained from a study of identifying expanded T cells in peripheral blood (dated by TCRdb to about 2019). Regarding the complete study: Technical replicates were generated by sequencing separate aliquots of the same genomic DNA pool, and four replicates were compared pairwise.

Summary of the overall study and its limitations: The authors expected that over much longer intervals, such as months to years, biological variance in healthy repertoires might increase even further. Across all healthy-donor time intervals, the beta-binomial model significantly cut both the number of clones called differentially abundant and the false-positive rate. Between technical replicates the binomial model flagged approximately 1.2 differentially abundant clones, whereas over about 2 weeks the binomial model flagged about 16.4 and over about four weeks 19 to 20. For all healthy donors, the variance in clone template counts between approximately two-week samples rose significantly as total template count increased.

No immune events, such as infections, were documented for the healthy donors during the collection period. Healthy-donor blood repertoires served as a training cohort to calibrate time-dependent variance in a beta-binomial model of T-cell clone differential abundance. The training cohort was composed of some ten healthy donors, 3 female and 7 male. The donors were between roughly 29 and 65 years old, with an average age of roughly 43 years. Whole blood, obtained from a commercial supplier, was collected from each healthy donor at three time points spaced around two weeks apart. For immunosequencing, genomic DNA was extracted from whole blood that had not been sorted. On this clone itself: This clone's antigen is unknown. No base qualities exist here, and no much larger clone lies one base off it.

After removal of 3 bases from V and 6 bases from J, the junction retains 6 bases not matched to a gene. The CDR1 and CDR2 encoded by the germline V gene are SGDLS and YYNGEE. The CDR3, from cysteine to phenylalanine, totals 16 residues. The retained sequence is limited to the CDR3, 48 bases, with the frame set at the first base. The immunoSEQ Assay, which uses bias-controlled multiplex PCR amplification of genomic DNA, was used to profile TCRbeta CDR3 regions. On the study's bioinformatics: The absolute abundance of each unique TCRbeta CDR3 region was quantified after sequences were collapsed and filtered. Two models were used to test differential abundance: a binomial model (Fisher-equivalent) and a beta-binomial model that adds time-dependent variance fitted from healthy donors. Any clone with fewer than 5 combined templates was excluded, and a clone was called differentially abundant if its Benjamini-Hochberg FDR was below 0.01. Beta-binomial variance was modeled as a function of total template count across the two samples using the form v = (b*log(k)+a)^2. The immuneACCESS repertoire file appears here via TCRdb, limited to in-frame rearrangements. These files lack a portion of the clones; in checked studies, under half of the deficit traces to unresolved V genes, and the cause of the others is not known. V, J and clone size are those of that table, while D and trimming were read from the DNA. Across this sample there are about 53,000 clones, with over 75% seen only once. The ten largest clones represent approximately 17% of the sample.

The sequence was obtained from a person aged 18 to 75 in good health. The chain was built from TRBV9 and TRBJ2-2; 12 bases in between match TRBD2. Sequencing used blood. The nucleotide sequence reads as follows: TGTGCCAGCAGCGGACGACTAGCGGGGGTTTCCGGGGAGCTGTTTTTT. This gives the protein CASSGRLAGVSGELFF.